This TCR beta chain was documented in a study of cytotoxic CD8 clonotypes in ibrutinib-treated CLL (dated by TCRdb to about 2021). About the study as a whole: In this cohort, about 15 patients were treatment-naive and roughly 10 were relapsed/refractory, while under 18 had unmutated IGHV. Cryopreserved peripheral blood mononuclear cells were collected at three points: before therapy, at response, and at either sustained remission or disease progression. Patients were still on ibrutinib when every remission and progressive disease sample was collected. On average, each sample had roughly 230,000 productive templates and about 89,000 productive rearrangements. Partial responses were observed in about 25 patients and complete responses in 2; after a median follow-up of 68 months, remission was maintained in 14 patients and progression was observed in approximately 12. Of the roughly 90 participants in the trial, about two dozen had longitudinal samples available. Response samples were taken after a median of around 13 months on treatment, ranging from 6 to 36 months.

Results the study describes overall, beyond this receptor: Public clonotypes were rare and either contracted or stayed stable during treatment, and the rise in clonality at ibrutinib response reflected the expansion of private clonotypes. At ibrutinib response clonality went up, during sustained remission it held steady, and at progression it dropped back toward baseline. Sampling times were not matched between sustained-remission and progressing patients, and lymph node repertoires were not studied. At baseline, clonality was higher than in age-matched healthy donors and showed a strong correlation with circulating CD8+ T-cell counts.

A MiSeq instrument was used for deep resolution sequencing, which targeted depths ranging from 1 in 1 million up to 1 in 200,000 T cells, with coverage averaging 10x for each clonotype. TCR beta libraries were generated with the immunoSEQ hsTCRB Kit. The authors' pipeline ran thus. ImmunoSEQ Data Assistant and ImmunoSEQ Analyzer were used for data analysis, and V, D and J genes were assigned according to IMGT definitions. Clonality, which ranges from 0 to 1, was calculated by subtracting the normalized Shannon entropy of productive rearrangement frequencies from one. Only overrepresented clonotypes making up at least 0.05% of the repertoire of each patient were included in the public clonotype analysis. Repertoires from about a dozen age-matched healthy donors in immuneACCESS were used as clonality controls. In its TCRdb copy, this immuneACCESS table keeps in-frame sequences only and misses some clones. Where compared with another copy, unresolved V genes explain less than half of these, and the others have no known cause. The DNA was the basis for D and trimming; V, J and clone size are from that table. In all, the sample holds roughly 250,000 clones, and 70% of those were seen once. Over 15% of the sample lies in the top ten.

About this clone itself: This receptor's antigen is unknown. No base quality values were provided; no much bigger clone lies one nucleotide off.

Interpreted using the paper, the time point label stands for: less than 30 months on ibrutinib. For TCR beta library preparation, 1.5 to 2 micrograms of genomic DNA were extracted from the cryopreserved PBMCs. Longitudinal blood samples from CLL patients receiving ibrutinib monotherapy were subjected to high-throughput TCR beta sequencing. Patients were enrolled in a phase 2 open-label single-center ibrutinib monotherapy trial. This clonotype originated in a human donor with chronic lymphocytic leukemia. This specimen consisted of PBMCs, obtained after 24 months of ibrutinib treatment.

The DNA reads TGTGCCAGCAGCGTAGCGGGAGGGCCGGCCGAGCAGTACTTC. This encodes CASSVAGGPAEQYF. This chain joins TRBV9 to TRBJ2-7; 8 bases in between match TRBD2. Taken from cysteine to phenylalanine, the CDR3 has 14 residues. Only the CDR3 region is kept as DNA, spanning 42 bases read in frame from base 1. According to the germline V gene, CDR1 reads SGDLS and CDR2 reads YYNGEE. The junction shows trimming of 0 bases on V and 6 bases on J, and the gene matches do not reach 5 bases of it.